This T cell receptor (beta chain) emerged from a study of OX40 agonist ivuxolimab in advanced cancers. About the research overall: At doses from 0.01 to 10 mg/kg, patients were given intravenous ivuxolimab every 2 weeks. At roughly 80% male, the cohort had a mean age of 60 years, ranging from about 23 to 79. Partial responses were achieved by three patients, one with hepatocellular carcinoma and two with cutaneous melanoma.

The CDR3 covers 15 residues. V lost 6 bases to trimming and J lost 6 bases; unmatched junction nucleotides: 5. CDR1 is SGHNT, CDR2 YENEEA, per germline. Profiling relied on immunoSEQ multiplex PCR, and the TCRdb table lists in-frame clones only, not all of them. The profile shows about 80,000 clones, more than 70% of them singletons. Concerning this clone itself: Its target is not known.

Overall study results and limits: Researchers did not establish what antigens the expanded peripheral T cells target.

The sequences come from CD4+ or CD8+ T cells sorted from blood, collected in a trial of the OX40 agonist ivuxolimab. The chain employs TRBV11-3 and TRBJ2-2, with 12 bases fitting TRBD2. This TCR came from an adult with an advanced solid tumor such as melanoma, head and neck, liver or kidney cancer. CDR3 nucleotides: TGTGCCAGCAGACCTAGCGGGGGGGCGTCCGGGGAGCTGTTTTTT. Protein product: CASRPSGGASGELFF.